The T cell receptor beta chain under discussion was sequenced for a study of response to subunit inactivated influenza vaccine. The sample holds a few counts of this clonotype. Antigen: not known. This CDR3 is 13 amino acids long. Germline V CDR1 and CDR2: LGHDT, YNNKEL (reference sequence). Trimming cost V 3 bases and J 7 bases; bases outside gene matches: 2. The study's findings and limits: New T cells are recruited in small numbers by each seasonal influenza vaccination, according to the authors' suggestion.

In TCRdb, the RT-PCR reads were re-called with MiXCR into one record per CDR3 protein. This table holds some 570,000 distinct CDR3 sequences, around 11% found once. This sample was also put to use in a study of T cells expressing NK-cell markers. Per that study: Generation of TCR beta cDNA was performed by 5'RACE template switching incorporating UMIs.

V usage is TRBV3-1 and J usage is TRBJ1-2; 10 bases fit TRBD1. Sequenced here: PBMCs from blood, sampled on the day of vaccination. The clonotype originates from a man aged 45-65 years who received an inactivated influenza vaccine. In nucleotides, the CDR3 is TGTGCCAGCAGCCAGCGGACAGGGGGTGGCTACACCTTC. This codes for CASSQRTGGGYTF.